The rows below give T cell receptor beta chains drawn from one sample of a study of CD8 T cells in ankylosing spondylitis. TCRdb passed the 5' RACE reads through MiXCR, listing each CDR3 protein once. The table includes around 220,000 distinct CDR3 sequences, 15% to 20% detected once. The sample comprised blood, either unsorted or a sorted T cell fraction (not recorded which). These receptors all come from a male donor with ankylosing spondylitis. Both conserved end residues are part of each CDR3. A D gene is named only where the DNA matches it firmly. Part of the rows lack a size; the others show once, few, many or a class for expanded clones.

d_gene: TRBD2; v_gene: TRBV20-1; j_gene: TRBJ2-1; abundance: few; CDR3nt: TGCAGTGCTGTACTACTACGCGGGGGTACCAATGAGCAGTTCTTC; CDR3aa: CSAVLLRGGTNEQFF
d_gene: NA; v_gene: TRBV7-6; j_gene: TRBJ1-1; abundance: few; CDR3nt: TGTGCCAGCAGCTCCTCTGGGGGGGCTAGGACTGAAGCTTTCTTT; CDR3aa: CASSSSGGARTEAFF
d_gene: NA; v_gene: TRBV12-3/TRBV12-4; j_gene: TRBJ1-6; abundance: NA; CDR3nt: TGTGCCAGCAGGACAGAAATCAATAATTCACCCCTCCACTTT; CDR3aa: CASRTEINNSPLHF
d_gene: TRBD2; v_gene: TRBV4-1; j_gene: TRBJ2-3; abundance: many; CDR3nt: TGCGCCAGCAGCCACCCCGGACTAGCGGGGGGAACAGATACGCAGTATTTT; CDR3aa: CASSHPGLAGGTDTQYF
d_gene: TRBD2; v_gene: TRBV3-1; j_gene: TRBJ2-1; abundance: NA; CDR3nt: TGTGCCAGCAGCCAAGGCCTACCAGCGGGGGGTTACAATGAGCAGTTCTTC; CDR3aa: CASSQGLPAGGYNEQFF
d_gene: NA; v_gene: TRBV6-5; j_gene: TRBJ2-1; abundance: NA; CDR3nt: TGTGCCAGCAGTTCGGGACTTTATGAGCAGTTCTTC; CDR3aa: CASSSGLYEQFF
d_gene: NA; v_gene: TRBV4-2; j_gene: TRBJ2-1; abundance: few; CDR3nt: TGTGCCAGCAGCCAAATCACGGAAACATCCTACAATGAGCAGTTCTTC; CDR3aa: CASSQITETSYNEQFF
d_gene: NA; v_gene: TRBV5-1; j_gene: TRBJ2-7; abundance: few; CDR3nt: TGCGCCAGCAGGCGCCAGGGTACCTACGAGCAGTACTTC; CDR3aa: CASRRQGTYEQYF
d_gene: NA; v_gene: TRBV7-9; j_gene: TRBJ2-7; abundance: few; CDR3nt: TGTGCCAGCAGTTCCCATGCAGGGGATGTCTACGAGCAGTACTTC; CDR3aa: CASSSHAGDVYEQYF
d_gene: TRBD2; v_gene: TRBV4-3; j_gene: TRBJ2-1; abundance: few; CDR3nt: TGCGCCAGCAGCCAAGATAGGGCGGGAGGGCCGTTCAATGAGCAGTTCTTC; CDR3aa: CASSQDRAGGPFNEQFF
d_gene: NA; v_gene: TRBV7-9; j_gene: TRBJ2-7; abundance: NA; CDR3nt: TGTGCCAGCAGCTTCAACATACAGGGACTCTCTTCCTACGAGCAGTACTTC; CDR3aa: CASSFNIQGLSSYEQYF
d_gene: NA; v_gene: TRBV7-9; j_gene: TRBJ1-1; abundance: few; CDR3nt: TGTGCCGGGCTGGGCCTGAGGGATGCTGAAGCTTTCTTT; CDR3aa: CAGLGLRDAEAFF
d_gene: NA; v_gene: TRBV11-1; j_gene: TRBJ2-7; abundance: NA; CDR3nt: TGTGCCAGCAGCAACACGGGACAATTGGTTTCAGGCTACGAGCAGTACTTC; CDR3aa: CASSNTGQLVSGYEQYF
d_gene: TRBD2; v_gene: TRBV7-2; j_gene: TRBJ2-2; abundance: NA; CDR3nt: TGTGCCAGCAGCCCCCGACTAGCGGGGGGCACCGGGGAGCTGTTTTTT; CDR3aa: CASSPRLAGGTGELFF
d_gene: NA; v_gene: TRBV4-3; j_gene: TRBJ1-4; abundance: few; CDR3nt: TGCGCCAGCAGCCAAGATGAGGGGGAGGCTAATGAAAAACTGTTTTTT; CDR3aa: CASSQDEGEANEKLFF
d_gene: NA; v_gene: TRBV15; j_gene: TRBJ2-3; abundance: few; CDR3nt: TGTGCCACCAGCTCTCGGACCTCCGACACAGATACGCAGTATTTT; CDR3aa: CATSSRTSDTDTQYF
d_gene: NA; v_gene: TRBV5-1; j_gene: TRBJ2-3; abundance: many; CDR3nt: TGCGCCAGCAGCTTGGTCAGCACGGGAGATACGCAGTATTTT; CDR3aa: CASSLVSTGDTQYF
d_gene: NA; v_gene: TRBV2; j_gene: TRBJ2-7; abundance: few; CDR3nt: TGTGCCACAAGGGAATCCGTTTCCTACGAGCAGTACTTC; CDR3aa: CATRESVSYEQYF
d_gene: NA; v_gene: TRBV7-8; j_gene: TRBJ2-3; abundance: NA; CDR3nt: TGTGCCAGCAGCTTAATGAGGGGGGGGGTTGCCACTAGCACAGATACGCAGTATTTT; CDR3aa: CASSLMRGGVATSTDTQYF
d_gene: TRBD1; v_gene: TRBV20-1; j_gene: TRBJ2-7; abundance: few; CDR3nt: TGCAGTGCGCCAACAGGGGGCCGTCCCTACGAGCAGTACTTC; CDR3aa: CSAPTGGRPYEQYF
d_gene: NA; v_gene: TRBV20-1; j_gene: TRBJ2-4; abundance: few; CDR3nt: TGCAGTGCTAGAGACAGGTGGGAGGCCAAAAACATTCAGTACTTC; CDR3aa: CSARDRWEAKNIQYF
d_gene: TRBD2; v_gene: TRBV6-2/TRBV6-3; j_gene: TRBJ2-3; abundance: NA; CDR3nt: TGTGCCAGCACTTCCGGGACTAGCGTCGCAGATACGCAGTATTTT; CDR3aa: CASTSGTSVADTQYF
d_gene: NA; v_gene: TRBV7-3; j_gene: TRBJ1-3; abundance: NA; CDR3nt: TGTGCCAGCAGCTTATGGGGTAGCTCTGGAAACACCATATATTTT; CDR3aa: CASSLWGSSGNTIYF
d_gene: NA; v_gene: TRBV2; j_gene: TRBJ1-2; abundance: few; CDR3nt: TGTGCCAGCAGTCCGCAGGAAGATGGCTACACCTTC; CDR3aa: CASSPQEDGYTF
d_gene: NA; v_gene: TRBV5-5; j_gene: TRBJ2-1; abundance: few; CDR3nt: TGTGCCAGCAGCTTGGCCTCCTTCAGGGTCAGCCCGGAAGATGAGCAGTTCTTC; CDR3aa: CASSLASFRVSPEDEQFF
d_gene: NA; v_gene: TRBV6-5; j_gene: TRBJ1-1; abundance: NA; CDR3nt: TGTGCCAGCAGTTACCCCGGGTGGACTGAAGCTTTCTTT; CDR3aa: CASSYPGWTEAFF
d_gene: NA; v_gene: TRBV29-1; j_gene: TRBJ2-2; abundance: many; CDR3nt: TGCAGCGTTGAACTGGGGGTTATCGGGGAGCTGTTTTTT; CDR3aa: CSVELGVIGELFF
d_gene: TRBD2; v_gene: TRBV7-2; j_gene: TRBJ2-1; abundance: NA; CDR3nt: TGTGCCAGCAGCTTTTGGACTAGCAATGAGCAGTTCTTC; CDR3aa: CASSFWTSNEQFF
d_gene: NA; v_gene: TRBV2; j_gene: TRBJ2-3; abundance: few; CDR3nt: TGTGCCAGCAGTGAAGGGTTAGCGGTGGTCGGAGATACGCAGTATTTT; CDR3aa: CASSEGLAVVGDTQYF
d_gene: NA; v_gene: TRBV9; j_gene: TRBJ1-2; abundance: few; CDR3nt: TGTGCCAGCAGCGTAGAGGCAGCTCACTATGGCTACACCTTC; CDR3aa: CASSVEAAHYGYTF
d_gene: NA; v_gene: TRBV11-3; j_gene: TRBJ2-3; abundance: NA; CDR3nt: TGTGCCAGCACCAAACGGGGCACAGATACGCAGTATTTT; CDR3aa: CASTKRGTDTQYF
d_gene: NA; v_gene: TRBV28; j_gene: TRBJ2-5; abundance: NA; CDR3nt: TGTGCCAGCATGGGGATAGATTCTAGCACCGAGACCCAGTACTTC; CDR3aa: CASMGIDSSTETQYF
d_gene: NA; v_gene: TRBV12-3/TRBV12-4; j_gene: TRBJ2-5; abundance: many; CDR3nt: TGTGCCAGCAGTTTAGGACAGTACCAAGAGACCCAGTACTTC; CDR3aa: CASSLGQYQETQYF
d_gene: NA; v_gene: TRBV5-8; j_gene: TRBJ2-3; abundance: NA; CDR3nt: TGTGCCAGCAGCGCGGTAGGAGGGTTCGGCACAGATACGCAGTATTTT; CDR3aa: CASSAVGGFGTDTQYF
d_gene: TRBD1; v_gene: TRBV20-1; j_gene: TRBJ2-7; abundance: few; CDR3nt: TGCAGTGCTAGGGGACAGTCCTACGAGCAGTACTTC; CDR3aa: CSARGQSYEQYF
d_gene: NA; v_gene: TRBV10-3; j_gene: TRBJ2-5; abundance: NA; CDR3nt: TGTGCCATCAGTGACACTCAATGGACGGGGACCGGGACCCAGTACTTAACGGGGACCGGGACCCAGTACTTC; CDR3aa: CAISDTQWTGTGTQYLTGTGTQYF
d_gene: NA; v_gene: TRBV6-5; j_gene: TRBJ2-7; abundance: NA; CDR3nt: TGTGCCAGCAGGGACATCTCCTACGAGCAGTACTTC; CDR3aa: CASRDISYEQYF
d_gene: NA; v_gene: TRBV6-2/TRBV6-3; j_gene: TRBJ1-1; abundance: NA; CDR3nt: TGTGCCAGCAGTTACGTCTCGAACACTGAAGCTTTCTTT; CDR3aa: CASSYVSNTEAFF
d_gene: TRBD1; v_gene: TRBV6-4; j_gene: TRBJ1-6; abundance: few; CDR3nt: TGTGCCAGCAGTGAGGACAGGGATAATTCACCCCTCCACTTT; CDR3aa: CASSEDRDNSPLHF
d_gene: TRBD1; v_gene: TRBV15; j_gene: TRBJ2-5; abundance: few; CDR3nt: TGTGCCACCAGACCGACAGGGTGGCAAGAGACCCAGTACTTC; CDR3aa: CATRPTGWQETQYF
d_gene: NA; v_gene: TRBV20-1; j_gene: TRBJ2-1; abundance: NA; CDR3nt: TGCAGTGCTAGAGATTGGCTAGCAGACAATGAGCAGTTCTTC; CDR3aa: CSARDWLADNEQFF
d_gene: NA; v_gene: TRBV7-9; j_gene: TRBJ2-1; abundance: few; CDR3nt: TGTGCCAGCAGCTTATCGGGAGAGCTATACAATGAGCAGTTCTTC; CDR3aa: CASSLSGELYNEQFF